A selection of T cell receptor beta chains follows, all from one sample in a study of cytomegalovirus exposure and HLA in healthy donors. Produced via immunoSEQ multiplex PCR; TCRdb's table is partial and in-frame only. The data contain 84,000 or so clones, about three fifths of them singletons. Sequencing was carried out using PBMCs. The receptors derive from a woman aged 30 to 39 in good health and CMV-seropositive. Both conserved end residues are part of each CDR3. Each record gives: D gene, J gene, clone size, V gene, CDR3 DNA, CDR3 protein. The D gene is left open where the match is weak. Size is omitted from some rows. Given values are once, few, many or a class for expanded clones.

D gene: NA
J gene: TRBJ2-7
clone size: NA
V gene: TRBV7-6
CDR3 DNA: TGTGCCAGCAGCCCCCGGGCGGGTCTTTCCAGCTCCTACGAGCAGTACTTC
CDR3 protein: CASSPRAGLSSSYEQYF

D gene: TRBD1
J gene: TRBJ1-4
clone size: NA
V gene: TRBV29-1
CDR3 DNA: TGCAGCGCAGGACAGGGAATTACTAATGAAAAACTGTTTTTT
CDR3 protein: CSAGQGITNEKLFF

D gene: TRBD2
J gene: TRBJ2-1
clone size: NA
V gene: TRBV19
CDR3 DNA: TGTGCCAGTAGTACCCTCGGCGGGGGTGCCAATGAGCAGTTCTTC
CDR3 protein: CASSTLGGGANEQFF

D gene: NA
J gene: TRBJ1-2
clone size: NA
V gene: TRBV30
CDR3 DNA: TGTGCCTGGTCTACAGGCCCTGGCTACACCTTC
CDR3 protein: CAWSTGPGYTF

D gene: TRBD1
J gene: TRBJ2-1
clone size: few
V gene: TRBV6-5
CDR3 DNA: TGTGCCAGCAGTTACCTAAGACAGGGGCTTTACAATGAGCAGTTCTTC
CDR3 protein: CASSYLRQGLYNEQFF

D gene: TRBD2
J gene: TRBJ2-1
clone size: NA
V gene: TRBV6-4
CDR3 DNA: TGTGCCAGCACTAGACTAGCGGGCGATAACAATGAGCAGTTCTTC
CDR3 protein: CASTRLAGDNNEQFF

D gene: NA
J gene: TRBJ1-2
clone size: NA
V gene: TRBV9
CDR3 DNA: TGTGCCAGCAGCCAAAGGACAGCCAACTATGGCTACACCTTC
CDR3 protein: CASSQRTANYGYTF

D gene: NA
J gene: TRBJ1-1
clone size: NA
V gene: TRBV7-2
CDR3 DNA: TGTGCCAGTAGCCCCCGGGAGGGGGTGAACACTGAAGCTTTCTTT
CDR3 protein: CASSPREGVNTEAFF

D gene: TRBD1
J gene: TRBJ2-3
clone size: NA
V gene: TRBV2
CDR3 DNA: TGTGCCAGCAGGCGACAGGGTCCAGATACGCAGTATTTT
CDR3 protein: CASRRQGPDTQYF

D gene: NA
J gene: TRBJ1-6
clone size: NA
V gene: TRBV28
CDR3 DNA: TGTGCCAGCAGTGTGGGCAGCAACGCCTATTCACCCCTCCACTTT
CDR3 protein: CASSVGSNAYSPLHF

D gene: NA
J gene: TRBJ1-6
clone size: few
V gene: TRBV11-3
CDR3 DNA: TGTGCCAGCAGCTTGGAGACGGGTAATTCACCCCTCCACTTT
CDR3 protein: CASSLETGNSPLHF

D gene: TRBD2
J gene: TRBJ2-3
clone size: NA
V gene: TRBV2
CDR3 DNA: TGTGCCAGCAGCCAACTAGCGTCTAGCACAGATACGCAGTATTTT
CDR3 protein: CASSQLASSTDTQYF

D gene: TRBD1
J gene: TRBJ1-1
clone size: NA
V gene: TRBV19
CDR3 DNA: TGTGCCAGTCGCCGGGACAGGGGACTAAACACTGAAGCTTTCTTT
CDR3 protein: CASRRDRGLNTEAFF

D gene: NA
J gene: TRBJ1-2
clone size: NA
V gene: TRBV13
CDR3 DNA: TGTGCCAGCACGCTCGGAACGGGTGGCTACACCTTC
CDR3 protein: CASTLGTGGYTF

D gene: NA
J gene: TRBJ2-1
clone size: once
V gene: TRBV4-1
CDR3 DNA: TGCGCCAGCAGCCAAGTCCGGGGTCAAACCTACAATGAGCAGTTCTTC
CDR3 protein: CASSQVRGQTYNEQFF

D gene: TRBD2
J gene: TRBJ2-7
clone size: NA
V gene: TRBV7-2
CDR3 DNA: TGTGCCAGCAGCTTGGTCGGCGGCGGGGGGAACTACGAGCAGTACTTC
CDR3 protein: CASSLVGGGGNYEQYF

D gene: TRBD1
J gene: TRBJ1-2
clone size: NA
V gene: TRBV30
CDR3 DNA: TGTGCCTGGATGAACCGGGACAGGGGCCCTAGCTACACCTTC
CDR3 protein: CAWMNRDRGPSYTF

D gene: TRBD1
J gene: TRBJ1-1
clone size: few
V gene: TRBV7-8
CDR3 DNA: TGTGCCAGCAGCTTAGATCCCGGGACAGGGGTCGCATTGGACTATTGGAACACTGAAGCTTTCTTT
CDR3 protein: CASSLDPGTGVALDYWNTEAFF

D gene: NA
J gene: TRBJ2-1
clone size: NA
V gene: TRBV15
CDR3 DNA: TGTGCCACCAGCAGTATCGGGGGGCCTTCAAATGAGCAGTTCTTC
CDR3 protein: CATSSIGGPSNEQFF

D gene: TRBD1
J gene: TRBJ1-6
clone size: NA
V gene: TRBV10-3
CDR3 DNA: TGTGCCATCAGTGTGGGGGACAGCCATAATTCACCCCTCCACTTT
CDR3 protein: CAISVGDSHNSPLHF

D gene: TRBD1
J gene: TRBJ1-5
clone size: NA
V gene: TRBV28
CDR3 DNA: TGTGCCAGCAGTTTATCAGGGGGCACTAGTCAGCCCCAGCATTTT
CDR3 protein: CASSLSGGTSQPQHF

D gene: NA
J gene: TRBJ1-6
clone size: few
V gene: TRBV7-2
CDR3 DNA: TGTGCCAGCAGCTTACTCATGTCGGCCGGGGGGCTTAATTCACCCCTCCACTTT
CDR3 protein: CASSLLMSAGGLNSPLHF

D gene: TRBD2
J gene: TRBJ2-1
clone size: NA
V gene: TRBV27
CDR3 DNA: TGTGCCAGCCTACCATACGGGGGGGCCAGTTACAATGAGCAGTTCTTC
CDR3 protein: CASLPYGGASYNEQFF

D gene: NA
J gene: TRBJ1-2
clone size: NA
V gene: TRBV28
CDR3 DNA: TGTGCCAGCAGTTTAGCTGGCCGTAACAGGGTAGAAGACTACACCTTC
CDR3 protein: CASSLAGRNRVEDYTF

D gene: TRBD1
J gene: TRBJ1-6
clone size: few
V gene: TRBV5-1
CDR3 DNA: TGCGCCAGCCCATTCAGACAGGGCGGCAAGTCCTATAATTCACCCCTCCACTTT
CDR3 protein: CASPFRQGGKSYNSPLHF

D gene: TRBD1
J gene: TRBJ1-1
clone size: NA
V gene: TRBV6-5
CDR3 DNA: TGTGCCAGCAGTACTACAGGGGTGACTGAAGCTTTCTTT
CDR3 protein: CASSTTGVTEAFF

D gene: TRBD1
J gene: TRBJ1-2
clone size: few
V gene: TRBV5-1
CDR3 DNA: TGCGCCAGCAGCATCGGGACAGGGGAGTTCGGCTACACCTTC
CDR3 protein: CASSIGTGEFGYTF

D gene: NA
J gene: TRBJ1-6
clone size: once
V gene: TRBV18
CDR3 DNA: TGTGCCAGCTCACAGCAGGGGAGCTCCTATAATTCACCCCTCCATTTT
CDR3 protein: CASSQQGSSYNSPLHF

D gene: NA
J gene: TRBJ1-2
clone size: NA
V gene: TRBV19
CDR3 DNA: TGTGCCAGTCAAGACAGACCCTATGGCTACACCTTC
CDR3 protein: CASQDRPYGYTF

D gene: TRBD1
J gene: TRBJ2-5
clone size: NA
V gene: TRBV5-1
CDR3 DNA: TGCGCCAGCAGCACCGGGACAGGGGAGACCCAGTACTTC
CDR3 protein: CASSTGTGETQYF

D gene: NA
J gene: TRBJ1-1
clone size: NA
V gene: TRBV5-1
CDR3 DNA: TGCGCCAGCAGCTTGGGGACAGCAAACACTGAAGCTTTCTTT
CDR3 protein: CASSLGTANTEAFF

D gene: TRBD1
J gene: TRBJ1-1
clone size: once
V gene: TRBV7-9
CDR3 DNA: TGTGCCAGCAGCCGCTGGGACGGGACAGGCCCTGAAGCTTTCTTT
CDR3 protein: CASSRWDGTGPEAFF

D gene: TRBD1
J gene: TRBJ1-1
clone size: NA
V gene: TRBV28
CDR3 DNA: TGTGCCAGCAGTCGGGGGGACAGGCTGAACACTGAAGCTTTCTTT
CDR3 protein: CASSRGDRLNTEAFF

D gene: NA
J gene: TRBJ1-5
clone size: NA
V gene: TRBV12-1
CDR3 DNA: TGTGCCAGCAGCTCCTTTGGACAGGGTTGCAATCAGCCCCAGCATTTT
CDR3 protein: CASSSFGQGCNQPQHF

D gene: NA
J gene: TRBJ2-2
clone size: NA
V gene: TRBV6-5
CDR3 DNA: TGTGCCAGCTCCCTAGTGTTATCCGGGGAGCTGTTTTTT
CDR3 protein: CASSLVLSGELFF

D gene: NA
J gene: TRBJ1-3
clone size: NA
V gene: TRBV27
CDR3 DNA: TGTGCCAGCAGTTCCGAGGGCGCGGCTGGAAACACCATATATTTT
CDR3 protein: CASSSEGAAGNTIYF

D gene: NA
J gene: TRBJ1-4
clone size: NA
V gene: TRBV6-5
CDR3 DNA: TGTGCCAGCAACGAGGGCAGGGGTGAAAAACTGTTTTTT
CDR3 protein: CASNEGRGEKLFF

D gene: NA
J gene: TRBJ1-4
clone size: NA
V gene: TRBV7-9
CDR3 DNA: TGTGCCAGCAGTGAGTGGCAGGGCCTTAATGAAAAACTGTTTTTT
CDR3 protein: CASSEWQGLNEKLFF

D gene: TRBD1
J gene: TRBJ1-6
clone size: NA
V gene: TRBV5-6
CDR3 DNA: TGTGCCAGCAGCTTGGGGACAGGTGCCGGAACACCCCTCCACTTT
CDR3 protein: CASSLGTGAGTPLHF

D gene: NA
J gene: TRBJ1-4
clone size: NA
V gene: TRBV19
CDR3 DNA: TGTGCCAGTACGACAGCTCAAGGGGAAAAACTGTTTTTT
CDR3 protein: CASTTAQGEKLFF

D gene: NA
J gene: TRBJ2-3
clone size: NA
V gene: TRBV27
CDR3 DNA: TGTGCCAGCAGTTTCGTCCAGGGCCACACAGATACGCAGTATTTT
CDR3 protein: CASSFVQGHTDTQYF